This T cell receptor beta chain was sequenced for a study of T cell repertoires in cytomegalovirus infection (dated by TCRdb to between 2018 and 2021). For the study in its entirety: The HLA type of each donor mattered for the analysis, because public TCR beta signatures pointed to carriage of CMV infection along with the matching HLA type. Results and caveats for the whole study, not just this receptor: Cumulative frequency of public TCR beta family members discriminated carriers of CMV infection plus the relevant HLA type in this cohort and an independent approximately 350-donor cohort. The ex vivo response was dominated by HLA-C-restricted CMV-specific TCR beta clonotypes, which also provided the single most frequent clonotype in two of eight donors.

Reads for this sample came from an Illumina HiSeq 1500. TCRdb itself trimmed the public reads at Q25 with fastp, ran MiXCR and retained productive beta chains. For every CDR3 protein sequence, its rows merge into one entry that carries the most common genes and DNA. The sample table contains about 300,000 distinct CDR3 sequences; only one count was recorded for roughly 26% of them. Of the sample, more than 11% is held by the ten largest clones. CDR1 and CDR2, per the germline V gene, are SQVTM and ANQGSEA. The CDR3 runs 11 amino acids, cysteine and phenylalanine included. The sequence is cut down to CDR3 DNA, 33 bases in frame from base 1. V loses 7 bases, J loses 6 bases, and the germline ends lie 13 bases apart. Note on this clonotype: Its antigen is not yet known. The record has no base qualities; no much larger clone is one base away.

The sequence was collected from a human donor in good health (CMV status not recorded). Some clones in this sample may be carry-over from other donors' samples. This chain joins TRBV29-1 to TRBJ2-7; the D gene cannot be resolved reliably. The sequencing sample was made of PBMCs. The bases are TGCAGCGGCGTCAGGAACCTCGAGCAGTACTTC. Translated, this gives CSGVRNLEQYF.